Detailed here is one T cell receptor (beta chain). Its antigen is not yet known. Base qualities were left out, and no much larger clone turns up one base away. Its CDR3 holds 12 amino acids, cysteine through phenylalanine. Only the CDR3 DNA stays, 36 bases, in frame from base 1. In the germline V gene, CDR1 corresponds to SQVTM and CDR2 to ANQGSEA. Trimming at the junction amounts to 3 bases on V and 4 bases on J, and the germline ends lie 9 bases apart. The sample comes from a study of shared clonotypes between healthy human individuals (dated by TCRdb to the early 2020s). About the investigation overall: A few men and two women, aged 18 to 49 years, made up the cohort. To increase sequencing depth and limit assay-specific biases, TCR repertoire library preparation and sequencing were carried out by different laboratories using diverse techniques. For each donor, CD4 naive and CD4 memory were each given three plates, CD8 naive was given two plates, and CD8 memory was given one plate. Blood TCR repertoires of a handful of healthy adults were deeply sequenced to estimate repertoire size and the extent of clonotype sharing between individuals. Per donor, leukapheresis produced somewhere between about 0.9 and 10 billion PBMCs. Overall study outcomes, separate from this receptor: Pairwise subsampling indicated that sequencing depth was expected to affect the degree of clonotype sharing among donors. Because the study included a small number of donors, the genetic and exposure-history diversity represented was limited. Clonotypes shared by all four sorted-subset donors showed higher generation probabilities than non-shared clonotypes. Even with the large sequencing depth, rarefaction of the sorted-subset datasets indicated that sequencing was incomplete. When several donors were compared, the shared fraction of clonotypes was about 5% for naive CD4, around 3.5% for naive CD8, 2% to 2.5% for memory CD4, and less than 0.45% for memory CD8. Larger estimated clonotype richness was generally found for naive subsets than for memory subsets. Sampling was restricted to blood, and TCR repertoires in tissues likely differ from the TCR repertoires found in blood.

Donors were healthy HIV-negative adults with no recently reported acute infections or vaccinations. Every donor was a Caucasian adult living in Nashville, Tennessee, USA. CD4+ T cells were enriched by magnetic negative selection; naive cells were then positively selected on CD45RA, and the negative fraction formed the memory subset. After blood collection by leukapheresis, PBMCs were isolated using Ficoll-Histopaque density gradient centrifugation and then cryopreserved in the vapor phase of liquid nitrogen. Purity and quantity of every magnetically sorted T cell population were checked by analytical flow cytometry. Genomic DNA was isolated from each sorted fraction and quantified by UV absorbance on a Nanodrop 2000c. Using the deep immunoSEQ assay, TCR CDR3 regions were amplified from genomic DNA by multiplex PCR. Extracted genomic DNA from each cell subset was distributed evenly across all wells of several immunoSEQ 96-well plates, and each plate was treated as a replicate. For sorted subsets, about 200 ng genomic DNA, equal to approximately 30,000 T cell genomes, was loaded into each replicate PCR. Purified libraries were quantified with a Qubit 3.0 fluorometer, sized on a Bioanalyzer 2100, and re-quantified with the KAPA Library Quantification kit. A separate single-read 150-cycle Illumina NextSeq 550 flow cell was used to sequence each immunoSEQ 96-well plate. Per the original workflow: Because the immunoSEQ output included only junctional sequences and no quality scores, the filtering could not be the same as the filtering used for full-length reads. To assign V/J genes and CDR3, sequences were annotated against IMGT germline references using PyIR, a Python wrapper for IgBLAST v1.9. Reads were filtered out if the reads had weak V/J assignments (E-value above 1e-6), no CDR3, stop codons, out-of-frame junctions, or ambiguous translated residues. V3J clonotypes were defined as sequences sharing the same inferred V gene, J gene, and CDR3 amino acid sequence. Percentage overlap between repertoires was calculated by dividing the number of shared unique clonotypes by the size of the smaller repertoire. RTK rarefaction, the Chao1 estimator, and Recon v2.1 estimates of unobserved clonotypes were used to assess repertoire richness. OLGA was used to compute generation probabilities for all TCRbeta clonotypes that the gDNA method yielded from a few donors. TCRdb holds this immuneACCESS table with in-frame rearrangements only. Some clones are missing; in checked studies, unresolved V genes explain under half, and the rest has no known cause. V, J and clone size are taken as reported in that table, and D and trimming were inferred from the DNA itself. This sample gives 850,000 to 1,200,000 clones in total; roughly 70% of them show up just once. Nearly 1.5% of the sample rests with the top ten.

The sequenced material came from memory CD4+ T cells sorted from blood. The sample's cell subset or site label, decoded: CD45RA-negative fraction. This chain is built from TRBV29-1 and TRBJ1-2; tentative D gene TRBD1, with 6 bases matching. The receptor's source is a man aged 18 to 35 in good health. The CDR3 region has the sequence CSVDRGSYGYTF. The DNA sequence is given as TGCAGCGTTGACAGGGGCTCCTATGGCTACACCTTC.